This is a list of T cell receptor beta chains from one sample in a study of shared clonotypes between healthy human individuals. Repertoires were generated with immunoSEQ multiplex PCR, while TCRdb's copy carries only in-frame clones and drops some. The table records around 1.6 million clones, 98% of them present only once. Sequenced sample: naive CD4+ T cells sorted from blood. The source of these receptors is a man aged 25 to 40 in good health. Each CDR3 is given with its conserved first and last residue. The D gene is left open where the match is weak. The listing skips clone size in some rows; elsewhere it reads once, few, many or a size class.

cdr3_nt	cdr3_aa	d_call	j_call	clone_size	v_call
TGTGCCAGCAGCTTGAATGGTGAGACCCAGTACTTC	CASSLNGETQYF	NA	TRBJ2-5	NA	TRBV5-4
TGTGCCAGCAGTAGGGGACCCCCCTACACCGGGGAGCTGTTTTTT	CASSRGPPYTGELFF	NA	TRBJ2-2	NA	TRBV14
TGTGCCAGCAGCTTGGGGACTAGCGGGCCCACAGATACGCAGTATTTT	CASSLGTSGPTDTQYF	TRBD2	TRBJ2-3	NA	TRBV7-6
TGTGCCAGCAGCTTGGGGCAGACTGAAGCTTTCTTT	CASSLGQTEAFF	NA	TRBJ1-1	NA	TRBV5-4
TGTGCCAGCAGCTGGGGGAGGACAGGGTCAGGGGAGCAGTACTTC	CASSWGRTGSGEQYF	TRBD1	TRBJ2-7	NA	TRBV7-9
TGTGCCAGCTCACCACCCCAGGGCGGAGAAACTGAAGCTTTCTTT	CASSPPQGGETEAFF	NA	TRBJ1-1	NA	TRBV18
TGTGCCAGCAGTTTATTGGGGACTAGCTCCTACGAGCAGTACTTC	CASSLLGTSSYEQYF	TRBD2	TRBJ2-7	NA	TRBV27
TGTGCCAGCTCACAATCCCGGGACGGCAACTATGGCTACACCTTC	CASSQSRDGNYGYTF	NA	TRBJ1-2	NA	TRBV18
TGTGCCAGCAGCTTGGGGGCGGCCGGGGCCTACGAGCAGTACTTC	CASSLGAAGAYEQYF	NA	TRBJ2-7	NA	TRBV5-5
TGCGCCAGCAGCTCTGGACTAGCGGGTGCCTACGAGCAGTACTTC	CASSSGLAGAYEQYF	TRBD2	TRBJ2-7	NA	TRBV5-1
TGTGCCAGCAGCATACCGGGACAGGCCAACACCGGGGAGCTGTTTTTT	CASSIPGQANTGELFF	TRBD1	TRBJ2-2	NA	TRBV7-9
TGTGCCAGCAGCTTGGTGGGACACCGGAACACAGATACGCAGTATTTT	CASSLVGHRNTDTQYF	NA	TRBJ2-3	NA	TRBV5-8
TGTGCCAGTAGTATCGGACCCACAGATACGCAGTATTTT	CASSIGPTDTQYF	NA	TRBJ2-3	NA	TRBV19
TGTGCCAGCAGCGTAGGGGCGGTTTCGATGACTGGAAACACCATATATTTT	CASSVGAVSMTGNTIYF	NA	TRBJ1-3	once	TRBV9
TGTGCCAGCAGCTTGACTGGGGCGCTGAACACTGAAGCTTTCTTT	CASSLTGALNTEAFF	NA	TRBJ1-1	NA	TRBV5-4
TGTGCCAGCAGCGTAGAGGGACACCCTTTCGGGGGCTACACCTTC	CASSVEGHPFGGYTF	NA	TRBJ1-2	NA	TRBV9
TGTGCCAGCAGCACCCTAGCGGGAGTGTACAATGAGCAGTTCTTC	CASSTLAGVYNEQFF	TRBD2	TRBJ2-1	NA	TRBV9
TGTGCCAGTACCAACCTGGGGGCTGGCTACACCTTC	CASTNLGAGYTF	NA	TRBJ1-2	NA	TRBV19